This entry lists 3 T cell receptor beta chains sequenced from one sample in a study of blood T cell repertoires in COVID-19. The assay was immunoSEQ multiplex PCR, and TCRdb's table has in-frame clones only and misses some. The sample holds about 220,000 clones, around 82% seen once. Sequenced sample: peripheral blood. All receptors come from a woman aged 55-75 years with acute or convalescent COVID-19.

The genes are TRBV5-1 and TRBJ1-1; D may be TRBD1 (5 bases). CDR1 SGHRS and CDR2 YFSETQ come from the germline V gene. The CDR3 length is 13 residues. V shed 6 bases and J shed 0 bases, with 9 bases lying between them. The CDR3 here is CASTKGMNTEAFF. The DNA of the CDR3 is TGCGCCAGCACCAAGGGGATGAACACTGAAGCTTTCTTT.

This chain connects TRBV11-2 to TRBJ1-6; tentatively, D is TRBD1 (6 bases). The CDR3 covers 13 residues. Germline-derived CDR1 and CDR2 are SGHAT and FQNNGV. The V end lost 5 bases, the J end lost 7 bases, and 9 bases lay between the germline ends. Here the CDR3 DNA reads TGTGCCAGCAGCATAGGACAGAATTCACCCCTCCACTTT. Residues: CASSIGQNSPLHF.

The chain carries TRBV6-1 and TRBJ1-1, with D perhaps TRBD1 (6 bases). The CDR3 totals 17 residues. The V end was cut by 2 bases, the J end by 3 bases, with 19 bases between. Per the germline V gene, CDR1 is MNHNS and CDR2 is SASEGT. CDR3 nucleotide sequence: TGTGCCAGCAGTGAAACCCTACAGGGTTGGCGGTACACTGAAGCTTTCTTT. It is translated as CASSETLQGWRYTEAFF.